This T cell receptor (beta chain) was retrieved from a study of shared clonotypes between healthy human individuals. At the level of the study: The cohort had a couple of women and a few men, ages 18 to 49.

Naive CD8 cells lacked CD45RO, underwent positive selection for CCR7 and left out terminally differentiated effector memory CD45RA+ cells. It was 150 to 200 ng DNA, around 32,000 T cell genomes, that sorted-subset replicate PCRs used. TCRdb's table, derived via immunoSEQ multiplex PCR, lists solely in-frame clones and lacks some. Counted here are around 1.9 million clones, just over 90% occurring once; the ten biggest clones make up about 1.5%. Germline lookup yields CDR1 MNHEY and CDR2 SMNVEV (reference sequence). Trimming removed 2 bases from V and 5 bases from J, with 12 bases in between. The CDR3 is 14 residues long.

The receptor was derived from a man aged 18-30 years in good health. Some clones in this sample may be carry-over from other donors' samples. Input material: naive CD8+ T cells from PBMCs. The genes are TRBV27 and TRBJ1-2, with D possibly matching TRBD1 (6 bases). The CDR3 is CASSLGGPPYGYTF. CDR3 sequence (DNA): TGTGCCAGCAGTTTAGGGGGGCCACCATATGGCTACACCTTC.